This is a list of T cell receptor beta chains from one sample in a study of regulatory T cells in long-lasting Graves disease. TCRdb re-called the multiplex PCR reads with MiXCR, one entry per CDR3 protein. The data contain 360,000 or so distinct CDR3 sequences, roughly 25% of them singletons. The source was peripheral blood mononuclear cells (PBMCs), collected when the disease was refractory, from a patient treated with antithyroid drugs. The receptors originated from a woman in her forties with Graves disease. CDR3s include the opening cysteine and the closing phenylalanine or tryptophan. A D gene is named only where the DNA matches it firmly. The size of a clone is reported for some rows only, either as once, few or many, or as a class for expanded clones.

v_call	j_call	d_call	clone_size	cdr3_aa	cdr3_nt
TRBV28	TRBJ1-2	-	many	CASQRDKGGGYTF	TGTGCCAGCCAGAGGGACAAGGGTGGAGGCTACACCTTC
TRBV10-2	TRBJ2-7	-	-	CASNPGTPYYEQYF	TGCGCCAGCAACCCCGGGACGCCCTATTACGAGCAGTACTTC
TRBV2	TRBJ2-7	TRBD2	-	CASTVAGGPSYEQHF	TGTGCCAGCACTGTAGCGGGAGGGCCCTCCTACGAGCAGCACTTC
TRBV7-2	TRBJ2-7	TRBD2	many	CASSADAQRLAYEQYF	TGTGCCAGCAGCGCGGACGCTCAGAGACTAGCATACGAGCAGTACTTC
TRBV20-1	TRBJ1-2	TRBD1	many	CSATGDSTNYGYTF	TGCAGTGCAACAGGGGATTCCACTAACTATGGCTACACCTTC
TRBV7-3	TRBJ2-7	-	many	CASSLLAESSYEQYF	TGTGCCAGCAGCTTACTGGCGGAGAGCTCCTACGAGCAGTACTTC
TRBV28	TRBJ1-3	-	-	CASSLGGSLSGNTIYF	TGTGCCAGCAGCCTAGGGGGGTCCCTCTCTGGAAACACCATATATTTT
TRBV2	TRBJ2-3	TRBD1	-	CASSTGTGRTDTQYF	TGTGCCAGCAGTACCGGGACAGGCCGCACAGATACGCAGTATTTT
TRBV20-1	TRBJ2-5	TRBD2	-	CSARHLLAEIQETQYF	TGCAGTGCTAGACACCTACTAGCGGAGATCCAAGAGACCCAGTACTTC
TRBV20-1	TRBJ1-1	-	many	CSASPTPSEAFF	TGCAGTGCTAGCCCAACACCCTCTGAAGCTTTCTTT
TRBV11-2	TRBJ2-1	TRBD2	few	CASSARLAGEQFF	TGTGCCAGCAGCGCACGTCTAGCGGGAGAGCAGTTCTTC
TRBV29-1	TRBJ2-1	TRBD2	-	CSVRPGLASGNEQFF	TGCAGCGTCAGACCCGGACTAGCGTCTGGGAATGAGCAGTTCTTC
TRBV7-8	TRBJ2-7	TRBD2	few	CASSLGTSARVAEQYF	TGTGCCAGCAGCTTAGGGACTAGCGCCAGAGTCGCCGAGCAGTACTTC
TRBV12-3/TRBV12-4	TRBJ2-7	-	few	CASSLKGITEGLRYEQYF	TGTGCCAGCAGCCTAAAGGGGATTACTGAGGGACTCCGCTACGAGCAGTACTTC
TRBV2	TRBJ2-7	-	-	CASSGGWAYEQYF	TGTGCCAGCAGTGGCGGTTGGGCCTACGAGCAGTACTTC
TRBV13	TRBJ2-4	TRBD1	-	CASSIRTGAKNIQYF	TGTGCCAGCAGCATCCGGACAGGGGCAAAAAACATTCAGTACTTC
TRBV7-2	TRBJ1-1	-	few	CASSLVGRVKSEAFF	TGTGCCAGCAGCTTAGTCGGTAGAGTGAAGTCTGAAGCTTTCTTT
TRBV29-1	TRBJ2-3	-	-	CSVEGTLLNTQYF	TGCAGCGTTGAAGGGACCCTCTTGAATACGCAGTATTTT
TRBV6-5	TRBJ2-5	TRBD1	many	CASSYGDRTGWTQYF	TGTGCCAGCAGTTACGGGGACAGGACTGGTTGGACCCAGTACTTC
TRBV11-2	TRBJ2-3	-	-	CASLLARGVTSTDTQYF	TGTGCCAGCCTCCTCGCCCGGGGAGTGACTAGCACAGATACGCAGTATTTT
TRBV28	TRBJ1-1	-	many	CASSPRQAHTEAFF	TGTGCCAGCAGTCCCCGACAGGCACACACTGAAGCTTTCTTT
TRBV7-3	TRBJ1-6	TRBD1	-	CASSPGTGVGSPLHF	TGTGCCAGCAGCCCCGGGACAGGTGTAGGTTCACCCCTCCACTTT
TRBV20-1	TRBJ2-2	TRBD1	-	CSATGTGRIGELFF	TGCAGTGCCACCGGGACAGGGCGCATCGGGGAGCTGTTTTTT
TRBV28	TRBJ2-7	-	many	CASRGWGDRQLYEQYF	TGTGCCAGCAGGGGGTGGGGGGACCGACAACTCTACGAGCAGTACTTC
TRBV2	TRBJ2-5	-	many	CASSVLHGAETQYF	TGTGCCAGCAGTGTTCTGCACGGAGCAGAGACCCAGTACTTC
TRBV29-1	TRBJ2-2	TRBD1	-	CSASRQGDTGELFF	TGCAGCGCTAGTCGACAGGGGGACACCGGGGAGCTGTTTTTT
TRBV6-5	TRBJ2-1	TRBD1	once	CASSSGTGDYNEQFF	TGTGCCAGCAGTTCCGGGACAGGGGATTACAATGAGCAGTTCTTC
TRBV28	TRBJ1-2	TRBD1	many	CASSLWPQGDGYTF	TGTGCCAGCAGTTTATGGCCACAGGGGGATGGCTACACCTTC
TRBV16	TRBJ1-1	-	many	CASSQSLSEAFF	TGTGCCAGCAGCCAATCGCTCTCTGAAGCTTTCTTT
TRBV28	TRBJ1-1	-	many	CASSLGNWFRDTEAFF	TGTGCCAGCAGTTTGGGGAATTGGTTTCGAGACACTGAAGCTTTCTTT
TRBV12-3/TRBV12-4	TRBJ2-5	-	many	CASSLGGRIETQYF	TGTGCCAGCAGTTTAGGCGGCAGGATAGAGACCCAGTACTTC
TRBV20-1	TRBJ1-1	TRBD1	few	CSARGGGQDTEAFF	TGCAGTGCTAGAGGAGGGGGCCAGGACACTGAAGCTTTCTTT
TRBV7-2	TRBJ2-7	-	many	CASSLYFGPSYEQYF	TGTGCCAGCAGCTTGTACTTCGGACCTTCCTACGAGCAGTACTTC
TRBV5-1	TRBJ1-6	TRBD1	-	CASSPGQVNNSPLHF	TGCGCCAGCAGTCCGGGACAGGTTAATAATTCACCCCTCCACTTT
TRBV12-3/TRBV12-4	TRBJ1-4	TRBD1	many	CASSETGGNEKLFF	TGTGCCAGCAGCGAGACAGGGGGGAATGAAAAACTGTTTTTT
TRBV20-1	TRBJ2-7	TRBD2	-	CSTISGNYEQYF	TGCAGTACTATTAGCGGGAACTACGAGCAGTACTTC
TRBV27	TRBJ1-2	-	many	CASSSAQGSYGYTF	TGTGCCAGCAGCTCCGCTCAGGGGTCATATGGCTACACCTTC
TRBV15	TRBJ1-6	-	-	CATSRDRGVVRSPLHF	TGTGCCACCAGCAGAGATCGGGGGGTAGTACGTTCACCCCTCCACTTT
TRBV28	TRBJ2-1	TRBD1	-	CASSSTPGTGRGNEQFF	TGTGCCAGCAGTTCGACCCCCGGGACAGGGAGGGGCAATGAGCAGTTCTTC
TRBV5-5	TRBJ2-7	-	-	CASSSRGLGTYEQYF	TGTGCCAGCAGCTCCAGGGGTCTTGGGACCTACGAGCAGTACTTC